This TCR beta chain emerged from a study of response to subunit inactivated influenza vaccine. Findings and caveats of the study: Few new T cells, the authors suggested, are recruited by each seasonal influenza vaccination.

There are many counts of this clonotype. Its antigen remains unidentified. This CDR3 spans 12 amino acids. Germline CDR1 and CDR2: LGHNA and YSLEER. V was shortened by 4 bases and J by 4 bases, with 5 bases between the two germline ends. TCRdb re-called the RT-PCR reads through MiXCR, storing one row per CDR3 protein. There are some 150,000 distinct CDR3 sequences in the sample; 9.5% to 15% occur only once, and 25% to 30% lies in the top ten. In addition, the sample was reused for a study of T cells expressing NK-cell markers. That paper adds: What made the TCR beta cDNA was 5'RACE template switching with UMIs. The use of an anti-gamma-delta TCR antibody, which was added in several experiments, restricted sorting to T cells expressing alpha-beta TCR.

The sample was CD8+ T cells sorted from PBMCs, taken 11 to 12 days after vaccination. The source is a man in his fifties who received an inactivated influenza vaccine. The gene calls are TRBV4-3 and TRBJ2-1; unclear D gene. CDR3 sequence reads: CASSLDYNEQFF. DNA for the CDR3: TGCGCCAGCAGCCTCGATTACAATGAGCAGTTCTTC.